This T cell receptor beta chain was documented in a study of T cell changes during pregnancy in multiple sclerosis. The V gene's germline CDR1 is WNHNN and CDR2 SYGVQD (reference sequence). The CDR3 consists of 14 residues. V shed 4 bases, J shed 4 bases, and the junction held 4 bases outside the gene matches. Libraries were prepared by immunoSEQ multiplex PCR; TCRdb keeps only in-frame clonotypes and omits some of them. The sample lists roughly 48,000 clones; around 92% were seen once. This TCR came from a female donor in good health, enrolled as a control in a pregnancy study. This chain uses TRBV10-1 with TRBJ2-7; 10 nucleotides match TRBD1. Sequenced material: CD4+ T cells from peripheral blood mononuclear cells, taken in the second trimester of pregnancy. The CDR3 protein is CASSVGQGEYEQYF. The CDR3 nucleotides read TGCGCCAGCAGTGTTGGACAGGGGGAGTACGAGCAGTACTTC.